This T cell receptor (beta chain) was obtained from a study of radiotherapy plus CTLA-4 blockade in lung cancer. In the study overall: In about 20% of patients, objective responses were seen; about 30% had disease control.

From germline, CDR1 is SGHTA and CDR2 FQGNSA. The ends were cut back, 4 bases at V and 2 bases at J, with 12 bases in the middle. The CDR3 runs to 15 residues. The assay was immunoSEQ multiplex PCR, and TCRdb's table has in-frame clones only and misses some. The sample shows roughly 50,000 clones, 70% to 90% of them seen only once. Chemo-refractory metastatic non-small-cell lung cancer patients underwent focal radiation alongside CTLA-4 blockade with ipilimumab. V usage is TRBV7-2 and J usage is TRBJ1-5; D may be TRBD1 (5 bases). Sequences were derived from peripheral blood, sampled from a patient treated with radiotherapy plus ipilimumab. This clonotype was obtained from a human donor with non-small cell lung cancer whose response to radiotherapy plus ipilimumab could not be evaluated. The CDR3 loop is CASSSQGTGNQPQHF. CDR3 nucleotides: TGTGCCAGCAGCTCGCAGGGAACCGGCAATCAGCCCCAGCATTTT.